Listed here are 23 T cell receptor beta chains from one sample, sequenced in a study of PD-1 and CTLA-4 blockade in melanoma. Here immunoSEQ multiplex PCR was the method, and the copy in TCRdb shows in-frame clones only, minus some. The sample holds 10,000 or so clones, approximately 85% seen once. Sequenced material: CD8+ T cells from peripheral blood, taken from a patient given anti-PD-1 treatment. These TCRs come from a human donor with melanoma.

The V gene is TRBV6-5, the J gene TRBJ1-2; a weak D match, TRBD1 (6 bases). The CDR3 extends over 12 amino acids. Trimming shortened V by 3 bases and J by 8 bases, and 10 bases separated the two germline ends. The germline CDR1 and CDR2 sequences are MNHEY and SVGAGI. In nucleotides, the CDR3 is TGTGCCAGCAGTTATGAGGGGGGAGGCTACACCTTC. Protein sequence: CASSYEGGGYTF.

J is TRBJ2-3 and V is TRBV7-9; TRBD2 aligns across 15 bases. V shed 5 bases, J shed 1 base, and the junction held 10 bases outside the gene matches. Germline assignment: CDR1 SEHNR and CDR2 FQNEAQ (reference sequence). The CDR3 runs 19 residues. CDR3 DNA: TGTGCCAGCAGCCACACCTCAGGACTAGCGGGAGGGGGCACAGATACGCAGTATTTT. It translates to CASSHTSGLAGGGTDTQYF.

This chain joins TRBV5-1 and TRBJ2-1; the D is unclear. Germline V CDR1 and CDR2: SGHRS, YFSETQ. Trimming took 0 bases from V and 8 from J, leaving 12 bases between them. The CDR3 is 14 residues long. The CDR3 DNA reads as TGCGCCAGCAGCTTGGCCGTGGGAAACGATGAGCAGTTCTTC. Protein sequence: CASSLAVGNDEQFF.

This chain uses TRBV30 with TRBJ2-1; tentative D call: TRBD1 (5 bases). Germline CDR1 GTSNPN, CDR2 SVGIG (reference sequence). V was cut by 4 bases and J by 1 base, with 14 bases left in between. The CDR3 loop spans 15 amino acids. CDR3 amino acids: CAWKGLGLSYNEQFF. In DNA, the CDR3 is TGTGCCTGGAAGGGGTTAGGGCTGTCCTACAATGAGCAGTTCTTC.

This chain links TRBV13 with TRBJ1-2; D is perhaps TRBD1 (6 bases). The germline V gene has CDR1 PRHDT and CDR2 FYEKMQ (reference sequence). Trimming shortened V by 5 bases and J by 4 bases, and 11 bases separated the two germline ends. This CDR3 region has 13 residues. CDR3 amino acids: CASSLQGGYGYTF. Written as DNA, the CDR3 is TGTGCCAGCAGCCTACAGGGTGGCTATGGCTACACCTTC.

This rearrangement joins TRBV27 to TRBJ2-1; 8 nucleotides line up with TRBD1. V lost 2 bases to trimming and J lost 9 bases; unmatched junction nucleotides: 6. Per germline, CDR1 MNHEY and CDR2 SMNVEV (reference sequence). This CDR3 region has 14 residues. In nucleotides, the CDR3 is TGTGCCAGCAGTTTAGACAGGGGAGACTTTGAGCAGTTCTTC. Protein sequence: CASSLDRGDFEQFF.

V usage is TRBV4-3 and J usage is TRBJ2-1; D is perhaps TRBD2 (7 bases). Trimming took off 4 bases at V and 4 bases at J, with 11 bases between the two ends. Germline V gives CDR1 LGHNA, CDR2 YSLEER. This CDR3 has 14 amino acids. CDR3 coding DNA: TGCGCCAGCAGCCTAGGGGGGGGATACAATGAGCAGTTCTTC. Protein product: CASSLGGGYNEQFF.

This chain's CDR3 is CASSPTDNEQFF. In DNA form, the CDR3 reads TGTGCCAGCAGCCCGACAGACAATGAGCAGTTCTTC. The genes are TRBV12-3 or TRBV12-4 and TRBJ2-1; D perhaps matches TRBD1 (5 bases). The V end was cut by 6 bases, the J end by 5 bases, with 8 bases between. The CDR3 loop spans 12 amino acids.

The rearrangement links TRBV7-2 to TRBJ2-2; maybe TRBD2 (6 bases). The CDR3 runs 16 residues. Trimming took 1 base from V and 2 from J, leaving 11 bases between them. Per germline, CDR1 SGHTA and CDR2 FQGNSA. The CDR3, as DNA: TGTGCCAGCAGCTTAGAGGTAGCGGTTAACACCGGGGAGCTGTTTTTT. Its protein product is CASSLEVAVNTGELFF. Full variable domain (missing parts from reference TRBV7-2 and TRBJ2-2): GAGVSQSPSNKVTEKGKDVELRCDPISGHTALYWYRQSLGQGLEFLIYFQGNSAPDKSGLPSDRFSAERTGGSVSTLTIQRTQQEDSAVYLCASSLEVAVNTGELFFGEGSRLTVL.

This clone is a singleton in its sample. The rearrangement uses TRBV7-9 and TRBJ2-3; TRBD1 matches at 12 bases. Germline CDR1 reads SEHNR; CDR2 reads FQNEAQ (reference sequence). The CDR3 is 16 amino acids. V shed 5 bases and J 4 bases; nucleotides not matched to a gene: 7. The CDR3 reads CASSKGTGGAPDTQYF. CDR3 in DNA: TGTGCCAGCAGCAAAGGGACAGGGGGCGCCCCAGATACGCAGTATTTT.

The chain combines TRBV19 with TRBJ1-5, with a possible D match to TRBD1 (5 bases). V lost 3 bases, J lost 4 bases, and 10 bases lay in between. The CDR3 is 14 residues long. The germline gives CDR1 LNHDA, CDR2 SQIVND (reference sequence). The CDR3 DNA reads TGTGCCAGTAGTATGGGGACTACTAATCAGCCCCAGCATTTT. Translation: CASSMGTTNQPQHF.

This chain uses TRBV11-3 with TRBJ2-3, with 10 bases matching TRBD1. The V and J ends lost 4 bases and 4 bases, in that order; junction bases with no gene match: 2. The CDR3 covers 14 residues. Germline V lookup: CDR1 SGHNT, CDR2 YENEEA. The CDR3 is CASSSGTGADTQYF. CDR3 nucleotides: TGTGCCAGCAGCTCAGGGACAGGGGCAGATACGCAGTATTTT.

The genes are TRBV11-3 and TRBJ1-1; D is ambiguous. V was shortened by 6 bases and J by 5 bases, with 13 bases between the two germline ends. Per germline, CDR1 SGHNT and CDR2 YENEEA. This CDR3 region has 13 residues. This CDR3 is CASSQVGATEAFF. In DNA, the CDR3 is TGTGCCAGCAGTCAGGTTGGTGCGACTGAAGCTTTCTTT.

V usage is TRBV5-5 and J usage is TRBJ2-1, with TRBD2 identical over 9 bases. Germline CDR1 reads SGHKS; CDR2 reads YYEKEE (reference sequence). This CDR3 has 14 amino acids. V lost 2 bases and J lost 7; bases outside the gene matches: 4. The CDR3 is CASSFLAGINEQFF. The CDR3 DNA reads as TGTGCCAGCAGCTTCCTAGCGGGAATAAATGAGCAGTTCTTC.

The chain employs TRBV19 and TRBJ2-7; D gene unclear. The CDR3 length is 13 residues. The V and J ends lost 6 bases and 2 bases respectively, with 11 bases between them. Per germline, CDR1 LNHDA and CDR2 SQIVND (reference sequence). The CDR3 DNA reads TGTGCCAGTAGCCCAGACGGAGCCTACGAGCAGTACTTC. This encodes CASSPDGAYEQYF.

The chain uses TRBV6-5 and TRBJ1-1; D is ambiguous. The V gene's germline CDR1 is MNHEY and CDR2 SVGAGI. V lost 6 bases, J lost 1 base, and 9 bases lay in between. This CDR3 is built from 13 residues. CDR3 nucleotide sequence: TGTGCCAGCAGACCACCCGGGAACACTGAAGCTTTCTTT. Protein sequence: CASRPPGNTEAFF.

This clone appeared a single time. V and J are TRBV6-6 and TRBJ2-1; TRBD2 might be the D (6 bases). CDR3 size: 17 residues. From germline, CDR1 is MNHNY and CDR2 SVGAGI (reference sequence). V lost 5 bases, J lost 0 bases, and 17 bases lay in between. CDR3 nucleotide sequence: TGTGCCAGCAGTCTAAGGGGCTACGGGAGCTCCTACAATGAGCAGTTCTTC. As protein: CASSLRGYGSSYNEQFF.

V gene TRBV19 combines with J gene TRBJ2-1; possible D gene TRBD1, 7 bases. Germline V gene lookup returns CDR1 LNHDA and CDR2 SQIVND (reference sequence). V was clipped by 7 bases and J by 7 bases, with 23 bases between them. The CDR3 is 16 residues long. CDR3 coding DNA: TGTGCCAGTACTTTCCCCACGTCAGGGGGAGGAAATGAGCAGTTCTTC. It is translated as CASTFPTSGGGNEQFF.

This chain connects TRBV9 to TRBJ2-6, with 10 bases aligning to TRBD1. Germline loops: CDR1 SGDLS, CDR2 YYNGEE. The trim removed 3 bases at V and 1 base at J, leaving 4 bases unmatched. CDR3 length equals 17 residues. The CDR3 DNA reads as TGTGCCAGCAGCGAAAGACAGGGGGCGTCTGGGGCCAACGTCCTGACTTTC. Translating it yields CASSERQGASGANVLTF.

The chain employs TRBV4-1 and TRBJ2-3, with unresolved D. CDR1 is MGHRA and CDR2 is YSYEKL in the germline V gene. This CDR3 is 15 amino acids long. V dropped 1 base and J dropped 0 bases, with 8 bases sitting between them. The CDR3 nucleotides read TGCGCCAGCAGCCAAGGGACCTCTAGCACAGATACGCAGTATTTT. Amino acid sequence: CASSQGTSSTDTQYF.

This clone was detected a few times. The chain employs TRBV5-1 and TRBJ2-5; 10 nucleotides agree with TRBD1. Germline-derived CDR1 and CDR2 are SGHRS and YFSETQ. This CDR3 comprises 16 residues. J gave up 2 bases and V 2 bases, and 6 bases lay outside the gene matches. The CDR3 bases are TGCGCCAGCAGCTTAAGACAGGGGGCCCTACAAGAGACCCAGTACTTC. Protein product: CASSLRQGALQETQYF.

The genes are TRBV6-5 and TRBJ1-5; D is undetermined. CDR3 length: 13 amino acids. Trimming shortened V by 2 bases and J by 6 bases, and 8 bases separated the two germline ends. From germline, CDR1 is MNHEY and CDR2 SVGAGI. Here the CDR3 DNA reads TGTGCCAGCAGTTACGGGGAATCTCAGCCCCAGCATTTT. Translated: CASSYGESQPQHF.

The V call is TRBV13, the J call TRBJ1-1; tentatively, D is TRBD1 (6 bases). CDR3 length equals 13 residues. V was pared by 5 bases and J by 4 bases, with 11 bases between. CDR1 and CDR2 from the germline V gene are PRHDT and FYEKMQ (reference sequence). The CDR3 spells CASSPLGATEAFF. CDR3 nucleotide sequence: TGTGCCAGCAGCCCCCTGGGGGCCACTGAAGCTTTCTTT.